The clone carrying this T cell receptor (beta chain) has a count of ten or more. Its antigen is unknown. The entry originates in a study of T-cell reconstitution after alpha-beta-depleted transplantation in children. Study outcomes and limitations: Some patients owed their high day-60 TCRbeta diversity to surviving recipient T cells and thymic progenitors. At the one-year point after transplant, T-cell counts and TCRbeta diversity were found to come mostly from T cells that had been newly produced. By about two months after transplant, alpha-beta T cells reportedly arose from several hundred graft clones that had expanded.

For TCRbeta, the library was prepared with unique molecular identifiers. Each CDR3 protein gets one entry after TCRdb re-called the PCR reads with MiXCR. The profile shows roughly 100,000 distinct CDR3 sequences, around 7% of them singletons. The CDR3 runs 13 residues. CDR1 PRHDT and CDR2 FYEKMQ come from the germline V gene (reference sequence). Trimming shortened V by 2 bases and J by 0 bases, and 4 bases separated the two germline ends. This TCR derives from a boy aged 2-9 years with acute lymphoblastic leukemia, due to receive a stem cell transplant. This specimen consisted of PBMCs, obtained before TCRalphabeta/CD19-depleted stem cell transplant. V gene TRBV13 combines with J gene TRBJ1-1; D remains unclear. CDR3 loop: CASSLRVNTEAFF. In DNA form, the CDR3 reads TGTGCCAGCAGCTTAAGAGTGAACACTGAAGCTTTCTTT.